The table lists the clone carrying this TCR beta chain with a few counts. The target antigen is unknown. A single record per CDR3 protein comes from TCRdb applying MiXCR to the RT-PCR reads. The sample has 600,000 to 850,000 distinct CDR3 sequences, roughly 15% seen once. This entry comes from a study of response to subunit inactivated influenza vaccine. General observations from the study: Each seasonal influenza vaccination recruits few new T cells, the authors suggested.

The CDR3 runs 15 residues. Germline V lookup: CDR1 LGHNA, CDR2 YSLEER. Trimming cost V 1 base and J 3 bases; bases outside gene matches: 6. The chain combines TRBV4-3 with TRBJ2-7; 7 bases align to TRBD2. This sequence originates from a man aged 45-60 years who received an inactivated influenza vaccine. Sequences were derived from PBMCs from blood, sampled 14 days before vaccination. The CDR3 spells CASSQVSGDIYEQYF. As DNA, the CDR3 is TGCGCCAGCAGCCAAGTCAGCGGGGATATCTACGAGCAGTACTTC.